This is a list of T cell receptor beta chains from one sample in a study of T cell repertoires in cytomegalovirus infection. These receptors lack a known antigen. TCRdb re-analysed the reads in MiXCR, keeping a single row per CDR3 protein. The sample includes around 900,000 distinct CDR3 sequences, 30% to 40% of them seen just once. Material: cultured CD8+ T cells from PBMCs, obtained from culture after CMV antigen stimulation. Receptors were obtained from a human donor in good health (CMV status not recorded). Some clones in this sample may be carry-over from other donors' samples. The CDR3 runs from the conserved cysteine through the conserved F or W.

J gene	V gene	CDR3 protein
TRBJ2-3	TRBV4-1	CASSQEPWRGSTDTQYF
TRBJ1-3	TRBV4-1	CASSQDRTLSHSGNTIYF
TRBJ1-5	TRBV27	CASGGGGSQPQHF
TRBJ1-4	TRBV4-1	CASSPSETLNEKLFF
TRBJ2-1	TRBV6-2/TRBV6-3	CASSSNKNEQFF
TRBJ2-5	TRBV9	CASSEAEFINYREGQETQYF
TRBJ2-4	TRBV29-1	CSVARGAENIQYF
TRBJ1-2	TRBV19	CASTPLRGENGYTF
TRBJ2-5	TRBV11-3	CASSLGAEQETQYF
TRBJ2-1	TRBV12-3/TRBV12-4	CASSSYSGGAGNEQFF
TRBJ2-4	TRBV7-2	CASSLVTEIFLAKNIQYF
TRBJ2-7	TRBV29-1	CSVEGSWGGNEQYF
TRBJ1-1	TRBV29-1	CSVAGPPGTEAFF
TRBJ2-5	TRBV7-2	CASSLVPRIPGETQYF
TRBJ2-1	TRBV7-4	CASSLAMQGAELAANEQFF
TRBJ2-4	TRBV5-3	CASSKRSSGKNIQYF
TRBJ1-5	TRBV6-6	CASSLRGHQPQHF
TRBJ1-3	TRBV28	CASSFGSVLYF
TRBJ2-5	TRBV7-2	CASSDRDSMRETQYF
TRBJ2-1	TRBV7-6	CASSFRGRLGNEQFF
TRBJ1-2	TRBV9	CASSTGHLGYGYTF
TRBJ1-6	TRBV2	CASSEDRGLNSPLHF